This T cell receptor (beta chain) was found in a study of blood T cells in healthy people across ages. A second PCR of 7 to 11 cycles used a sample-barcoded 5' primer and a J-beta primer mix. Each CDR3 protein is one row after TCRdb ran MiXCR on the 5' RACE reads. In the table there are roughly 730,000 distinct CDR3 sequences, about 61% of which are singletons. Researchers report isolating at least 6 million PBMCs per sample. Total RNA extraction produced at least 5.5 micrograms (per sample) for the study. This clonotype was counted between two and nine times. Sequences were obtained from blood. This clonotype originated in a man aged 35 to 55 in good health.

The DNA for the CDR3 is TGTGCCAGCAGCCGGACTAAGCAGGGCACAGATACGCAGTATTTT. It specifies CASSRTKQGTDTQYF. This chain connects TRBV7-2 to TRBJ2-3, with D possibly being TRBD2 (6 bases). V shed 5 bases and J shed 1 base, with 13 bases lying between them. The CDR3 extends over 15 amino acids. Germline V gene sequence: CDR1 SGHTA, CDR2 FQGNSA.